Below are 30 T cell receptor beta chains sequenced from a single sample in a study of beta chain features in type 1 diabetes. The authors reverse transcribed all of the isolated RNA, so sequencing captured expressed TCRB transcripts. Assay: immunoSEQ multiplex PCR; the TCRdb copy retains only in-frame clones and omits some. The repertoire holds under 300,000 clones, with roughly 8% as singletons. The sample comprised central memory CD4+ T cells from blood. The receptors here all came from a young woman in good health.

This clone occurred a few times. The chain joins TRBV5-4 to TRBJ1-6, with D perhaps matching TRBD1 (6 bases). Germline CDR1 and CDR2: SGHNT and YYREEE (reference sequence). The CDR3 runs to 14 residues. V was shortened by 10 bases and J by 5 bases, with 16 bases between the two germline ends. The CDR3 nucleotides are TGTGCCGCCAGGGGAGTAAAGGATAATTCACCCCTCCACTTT. It specifies CAARGVKDNSPLHF.

This clone has a handful of counts. CDR3 coding DNA: TGTGCCAGCAGCGTGTGGGGACAGCCTTACAATGAGCAGTTCTTC. It codes for CASSVWGQPYNEQFF. The chain joins TRBV28 to TRBJ2-1; TRBD1 matches at 7 bases. The V segment lost 6 bases and the J segment 4 bases; nucleotides outside the gene matches: 9. The CDR3 extends over 15 amino acids. The V gene's germline CDR1 is MDHEN and CDR2 SYDVKM. The full variable domain, with the rest looked up from reference TRBV28 and TRBJ2-1, is DVKVTQSSRYLVKRTGEKVFLECVQDMDHENMFWYRQDPGLGLRLIYFSYDVKMKEKGDIPEGYSVSREKKERFSLILESASTNQTSMYLCASSVWGQPYNEQFFGPGTRLTVL.

Ten or more counts support this clone. The rearrangement uses TRBV7-2 and TRBJ1-2; D unresolved. This CDR3 comprises 12 residues. Germline V gene lookup returns CDR1 SGHTA and CDR2 FQGNSA. V was trimmed by 1 base and J by 8 bases, leaving 8 bases between them. Written as DNA, the CDR3 is TGTGCCAGCAGCTTAGAGGGCTGGGGCTACACCTTC. Encoded protein: CASSLEGWGYTF.

The chain combines TRBV15 with TRBJ1-1; 9 nucleotides line up with TRBD1. Unmatched junction bases numbered 18, after V lost 0 bases and J lost 1 base. Germline assignment: CDR1 LNHNV and CDR2 YYDKDF (reference sequence). This CDR3 has 21 amino acids. The CDR3 here is CATSRDLDPITGGRWNTEAFF. The DNA for the CDR3 is TGTGCCACCAGCAGAGATCTGGATCCGATAACAGGGGGCAGGTGGAACACTGAAGCTTTCTTT.

The rearrangement uses TRBV30 and TRBJ2-3; possible D gene TRBD2, 6 bases. Germline values: CDR1 GTSNPN, CDR2 SVGIG (reference sequence). Trimming left V 2 bases short and J 3 bases short, with 15 bases between. CDR3 length equals 15 residues. The CDR3 loop reads CAWSHAGYGTDTQYF. The CDR3 DNA follows: TGTGCCTGGAGTCATGCGGGGTACGGGACAGATACGCAGTATTTT.

This clone was observed a few times. This chain connects TRBV14 to TRBJ2-5, with D maybe TRBD2 (5 bases). Germline-derived CDR1 and CDR2 are SGHDN and FVKESK. CDR3 size: 16 residues. The V end was cut by 1 base, the J end by 2 bases, with 14 bases between. The CDR3 loop is CASSQVVGGSQETQYF. The CDR3 DNA is TGTGCCAGCAGCCAAGTGGTGGGCGGGTCTCAAGAGACCCAGTACTTC.

The chain uses TRBV6-6 and TRBJ1-1; D is unclear. Trimming removed 5 bases from V and 3 bases from J, with 4 bases in between. This CDR3 contains 11 residues. Germline V gives CDR1 MNHNY, CDR2 SVGAGI (reference sequence). CDR3 bases: TGTGCCAGCAGTCCTTACACTGAAGCTTTCTTT. Protein product: CASSPYTEAFF.

Only a few counts were recorded for this clone. The chain is built from TRBV4-2 and TRBJ2-2; 8 bases map to TRBD1. Germline CDR1 reads LGHNA; CDR2 reads YNFKEQ. The CDR3 has 18 residues. Trimming removed 2 bases from V and 1 base from J; junction bases left unmatched: 9. The chain's CDR3 is CASSQKTGGRGNTGELFF. In nucleotides, the CDR3 is TGTGCCAGCAGCCAAAAAACAGGGGGTAGGGGGAACACCGGGGAGCTGTTTTTT.

This clone has more than one count but fewer than ten. This chain uses TRBV6-1 with TRBJ1-5, with D uncertain. Germline V gives CDR1 MNHNS, CDR2 SASEGT. This CDR3 is 13 amino acids long. Trimming cost V 9 bases and J 7 bases, with 16 bases left between them. In DNA, the CDR3 is TGTGCCAGTAAATCAGGCGGGCGGCAGCCCCAGCATTTT. The encoded protein is CASKSGGRQPQHF.

This clone has more than one count but fewer than ten. The chain has TRBV20-1 and TRBJ1-2; D remains unclear. The CDR3 length is 11 residues. Looked up from germline, CDR1 is DFQATT and CDR2 is SNEGSKA (reference sequence). Trimming removed 0 bases at V and 7 bases at J, with 6 bases between. DNA of the CDR3: TGCAGTGCTAGAGATCGGACTGGCTACACCTTC. Translation gives CSARDRTGYTF.

The gene calls are TRBV11-3 and TRBJ2-3; TRBD1 matches at 9 bases. The trim removed 5 bases at V and 5 bases at J, leaving 11 bases unmatched. This CDR3 has 16 amino acids. Germline CDR1 SGHNT, CDR2 YENEEA. CDR3 nucleotide sequence: TGTGCCAGCAGCCGCCAACAGGGGGCCTTTCAAGATACGCAGTATTTT. This codes for CASSRQQGAFQDTQYF.

The CDR3 nucleotides are TGTGCCAGCAGCCAAGATTACCGAGACACGGGGGCAAATGAGCAGTTCTTC. Protein: CASSQDYRDTGANEQFF. The chain has TRBV4-2 and TRBJ2-1; either TRBD1 or TRBD2 may supply D (6 bases each). The germline V gene has CDR1 LGHNA and CDR2 YNFKEQ. The CDR3 runs to 17 residues. V lost 0 bases and J lost 7, with 19 bases in between.

Many counts were recorded for this clone. The rearrangement uses TRBV9 and TRBJ2-7; D unclear. Between the trimmed V and J ends, which lost 3 bases and 3 bases, there was a span of 7 bases. Germline CDR1 SGDLS, CDR2 YYNGEE. CDR3 length equals 12 residues. Written as DNA, the CDR3 is TGTGCCAGCAGCGGTGAGAACTACGAGCAGTACTTC. Its translation: CASSGENYEQYF. The full variable domain, completed using reference TRBV9 and TRBJ2-7, is DSGVTQTPKHLITATGQRVTLRCSPRSGDLSVYWYQQSLDQGLQFLIQYYNGEERAKGNILERFSAQQFPDLHSELNLSSLELGDSALYFCASSGENYEQYFGPGTRLTVT.

V and J are TRBV19 and TRBJ1-5; D not resolved. The CDR3 covers 13 residues. The V gene's germline CDR1 is LNHDA and CDR2 SQIVND (reference sequence). Trimming pared 9 bases from V and 2 bases from J, leaving 11 bases between. The CDR3 spells CASVANRNQPQHF. The CDR3 DNA sequence: TGTGCCAGCGTCGCTAACCGCAATCAGCCCCAGCATTTT. Full variable domain (remainder filled in from reference TRBV19 and TRBJ1-5): DGGITQSPKYLFRKEGQNVTLSCEQNLNHDAMYWYRQDPGQGLRLIYYSQIVNDFQKGDIAEGYSVSREKKESFPLTVTSAQKNPTAFYLCASVANRNQPQHFGDGTRLSIL.

There are many counts of this clone. The gene calls are TRBV7-8 and TRBJ2-7; the D is unclear. V was cut by 5 bases and J by 3 bases, with 11 bases left in between. Germline V gene lookup returns CDR1 SGHVS and CDR2 FQNEAQ. The CDR3 runs to 13 residues. The CDR3 reads CASSRTDHYEQYF. The CDR3 coding sequence is TGTGCCAGCAGCCGTACAGATCACTACGAGCAGTACTTC.

This clone occurred a few times. This chain uses TRBV4-2 with TRBJ2-3; 11 bases align to TRBD2. CDR3 size: 16 residues. Trimming took 4 bases from V and 2 from J; bases not matched to a gene: 5. From germline, CDR1 is LGHNA and CDR2 YNFKEQ. This CDR3 reads CASSLQTSGVTDTQYF. The CDR3 bases are TGTGCCAGCAGCCTACAGACTAGCGGGGTCACAGATACGCAGTATTTT.

This clone was observed a few times. The chain combines TRBV5-1 with TRBJ2-7; D perhaps matches TRBD1 (6 bases). The V and J ends lost 6 bases and 4 bases respectively, with 29 bases between them. CDR3 size: 18 residues. Germline CDR1 SGHRS, CDR2 YFSETQ. CDR3 residues: CASNPSREEGLDRYEQYV. In DNA, the CDR3 is TGCGCCAGCAACCCCTCCCGCGAGGAAGGGTTGGACAGATACGAGCAGTACGTC.

This clone was picked up a small number of times. The genes are TRBV4-1 and TRBJ2-7, with D perhaps being TRBD1 or TRBD2 (5 bases each). The CDR3 loop spans 16 amino acids. Trimming stripped 0 bases from V and 0 bases from J, with 12 bases between. The germline gives CDR1 MGHRA, CDR2 YSYEKL. CDR3 sequence (DNA): TGCGCCAGCAGCCAAGATCCGACAGCGGCCTCCTACGAGCAGTACGTC. Translation: CASSQDPTAASYEQYV.

This clone showed up just a few times. V gene TRBV7-9 combines with J gene TRBJ2-1; D is unresolved. Trimming took off 5 bases at V and 9 bases at J, with 8 bases between the two ends. The CDR3 is 11 residues long. Germline V gene sequence: CDR1 SEHNR, CDR2 FQNEAQ (reference sequence). CDR3 in amino acids: CASSSYGEQFF. In DNA form, the CDR3 reads TGTGCCAGCAGCAGCTATGGTGAGCAGTTCTTC. The full variable domain, in which reference TRBV7-9 and TRBJ2-1 provide the parts outside the CDR3, is DTGVSQNPRHKITKRGQNVTFRCDPISEHNRLYWYRQTLGQGPEFLTYFQNEAQLEKSRLLSDRFSAERPKGSFSTLEIQRTEQGDSAMYLCASSSYGEQFFGPGTRLTVL.

This clone was seen only a few times. V gene TRBV7-9 combines with J gene TRBJ2-2, with D possibly being TRBD2 (5 bases). Between the trimmed V and J ends, which lost 5 bases and 5 bases, there was a span of 15 bases. CDR3 size: 15 residues. Germline lookup yields CDR1 SEHNR and CDR2 FQNEAQ (reference sequence). CDR3 DNA: TGTGCCAGCAGCATCCGGGAACTTAGGACCGGGGAGCTGTTTTTT. As protein: CASSIRELRTGELFF.

The sample holds a few counts of this clone. V usage is TRBV7-2 and J usage is TRBJ2-6; 9 bases fit TRBD1. The trim removed 5 bases at V and 9 bases at J, leaving 14 bases unmatched. Germline V gene data show CDR1 as SGHTA and CDR2 as FQGNSA. The CDR3 consists of 17 residues. As DNA, the CDR3 is TGTGCCAGCAGCCCTCGGGGGCAGGGACAGGGAGACAACGTCCTGACTTTC. Translated: CASSPRGQGQGDNVLTF.

This clone was detected only a few times. CDR3 nucleotides: TGTGCCAGCAGCTGGACCTTAGCGGCCGGGGAGCTGTTTTTT. It codes for CASSWTLAAGELFF. The chain recombines TRBV5-6 with TRBJ2-2; perhaps TRBD2 as D (6 bases). Germline V CDR1 and CDR2: SGHDT, YYEEEE. CDR3 length: 14 amino acids. Trimming took 3 bases from V and 6 from J, leaving 12 bases between them.

This sequence joins TRBV5-1 and TRBJ2-7, with D perhaps matching TRBD1 (6 bases). The germline V gene encodes CDR1 SGHRS and CDR2 YFSETQ. The ends were cut back, 3 bases at V and 3 bases at J, with 16 bases in the middle. The CDR3 sequence is 15 residues long. The chain's CDR3 is CASSYPGQSSYEQYV. DNA of the CDR3: TGCGCCAGCAGCTACCCCGGACAGTCTAGCTACGAGCAGTACGTC.

This clone was seen many times. The same CDR3 also results from other DNA sequences found in this sample. The V gene is TRBV5-4, the J gene TRBJ2-1; 11 nucleotides align to TRBD2. Trimming cost V 4 bases and J 4 bases; bases outside gene matches: 4. The CDR3 contains 15 residues. Germline CDR1 SGHNT, CDR2 YYREEE (reference sequence). DNA for the CDR3: TGTGCCAGCAGCCCTAGCGGGGGGTCGTACAATGAGCAGTTCTTC. Translated: CASSPSGGSYNEQFF.

A single count supports this clone. The CDR3 nucleotides are TGTGCCAGCAGTCGAAGCGGAGCCTTCTACGAGCAGTACGTC. It translates to CASSRSGAFYEQYV. The chain joins TRBV6-5 to TRBJ2-7; D may be TRBD2 (5 bases). V lost 5 bases and J lost 3, with 14 bases in between. The CDR3 has 14 residues. Per germline, CDR1 MNHEY and CDR2 SVGAGI.

This chain joins TRBV18 and TRBJ1-2; 7 bases agree with TRBD1. Looked up from germline, CDR1 is KGHSH and CDR2 is LQKENI. The CDR3 length is 14 residues. The V gene end was trimmed by 2 bases and the J gene end by 8 bases; junction bases not matched to a gene: 8. Written as DNA, the CDR3 is TGTGCCAGCTCACCAACCGGGGGGGACAGAGGCTACACCTTC. Translating it yields CASSPTGGDRGYTF.

In this sample, this clone turned up a few times. The rearrangement joins TRBV7-9 to TRBJ2-5; weak D call: TRBD2 (5 bases). Germline lookup yields CDR1 SEHNR and CDR2 FQNEAQ (reference sequence). The V end lost 1 base, the J end lost 2 bases, and 11 bases lay between the germline ends. The CDR3 consists of 15 residues. DNA of the CDR3: TGTGCCAGCAGCTTAGTTTCGGGGTTTCAAGAGACCCAGTACTTC. This encodes CASSLVSGFQETQYF. Full variable domain (outside the CDR3, taken from reference TRBV7-9 and TRBJ2-5): DTGVSQNPRHKITKRGQNVTFRCDPISEHNRLYWYRQTLGQGPEFLTYFQNEAQLEKSRLLSDRFSAERPKGSFSTLEIQRTEQGDSAMYLCASSLVSGFQETQYFGPGTRLLVL.

The CDR3 nucleotides read TGTGCCAGCAGTGAAGGGCCAGATCAGCCCCAGCATTTT. This encodes CASSEGPDQPQHF. The genes are TRBV6-4 and TRBJ1-5, with D unclear. CDR1 MRHNA and CDR2 SNTAGT come from the germline V gene. Trimming left V 3 bases short and J 5 bases short, with 8 bases between. The CDR3 covers 13 residues.

CDR3 nucleotides: TGCGCCAGCAGGGAGGCTTTCGCTGAAAAACTGTTTTTT. It specifies CASREAFAEKLFF. The chain links TRBV4-1 to TRBJ1-4; D uncertain. CDR3 size: 13 residues. Germline CDR1 is MGHRA and CDR2 is YSYEKL. Between the trimmed V and J ends, which lost 6 bases and 7 bases, there was a span of 12 bases.

This clone turned up a few times. The chain uses TRBV18 and TRBJ1-2; D is ambiguous. V was trimmed by 0 bases and J by 8 bases, leaving 7 bases between them. CDR3 length: 12 amino acids. CDR1 and CDR2 from the germline V gene are KGHSH and LQKENI. CDR3 DNA sequence: TGTGCCAGCTCACCACCGATGGGCGGCTACACCTTC. Amino acids: CASSPPMGGYTF.